This T cell receptor beta chain was obtained from a study of blood T cell repertoires in COVID-19. The wider study: Samples of COVID-19 (acute and convalescent) were obtained from the United States, Italy and Spain.

The data were produced by immunoSEQ multiplex PCR, yet TCRdb's version contains in-frame clones alone and is incomplete. In the table there are roughly 69,000 clones, around four fifths of which are singletons. This clone was detected only once. Other DNA sequences from this sample encode an identical CDR3 as well. The CDR3 runs to 14 residues. Germline CDR1 is SGHDT and CDR2 is YYEEEE. Trimming cost V 0 bases and J 1 base; bases outside gene matches: 1. The sequence was collected from a human donor in a cohort sampled during active COVID-19. What was sequenced was peripheral blood. V is TRBV5-6 and J is TRBJ2-7; 7 nucleotides agree with TRBD2. The DNA for the CDR3 is TGTGCCAGCAGCTTGGGCGGGAGTTCCTACGAGCAGTACTTC. It is translated as CASSLGGSSYEQYF.